Below, 25 T cell receptor beta chains from the same sample are listed, as sequenced in a study of Graves' ophthalmopathy and Graves' hyperthyroidism. Transcripts of RNA were the source for amplifying TCR beta CDR3 regions. First-round RT-PCR relied on HTBI primers, and a second-round multiplex PCR came next. TCRdb called the multiplex PCR reads again in MiXCR, with one record for every CDR3 protein. The data contain under 800,000 distinct CDR3 sequences, over 20% of them seen just once; the ten biggest clones take up roughly 6.9%. Sequencing was done on a sample of peripheral blood. The receptors stem from a woman under 30 with stable Graves' hyperthyroidism. Some clones in this sample may be carry-over from other donors' samples.

The rearrangement links TRBV20-1 to TRBJ2-7, with 7 bases fitting TRBD2. Trimming cost V 2 bases and J 2 bases; bases outside gene matches: 9. Germline-derived CDR1 and CDR2 are DFQATT and SNEGSKA (reference sequence). The CDR3 is 15 amino acids. Here the CDR3 reads CSARSPSSGPYEQYF. CDR3 coding DNA: TGCAGTGCTAGATCGCCATCTAGCGGTCCCTACGAGCAGTACTTC.

This clonotype has ten or more counts. The rearrangement joins TRBV5-5 to TRBJ2-7; the D gene is possibly TRBD2 (5 bases). Trimming took 4 bases from V and 1 from J, leaving 18 bases between them. Looked up from germline, CDR1 is SGHKS and CDR2 is YYEKEE (reference sequence). The CDR3 has 16 amino acids. The CDR3 loop is CASSPARVGPSYEQYF. CDR3 DNA sequence: TGTGCCAGCAGCCCTGCGAGGGTCGGACCATCCTACGAGCAGTACTTC.

In the case of this clonotype: This likely comes from a read error, as the CDR3 has no conserved phenylalanine or tryptophan at its end. This rearrangement joins TRBV28 to TRBJ2-2, with TRBD2 matching 8 bases. The CDR3 is made up of 15 amino acids. Germline V gives CDR1 MDHEN, CDR2 SYDVKM. Losses at the gene ends were 6 bases for V and 4 bases for J; bases not matched to a gene: 7. For the CDR3, the DNA is TGTGCCAGCAGGCCCGGGACTAGAGGCACCGGGGAGCTGTTTGTT. As protein: CASRPGTRGTGELFV.

The chain carries TRBV20-1 and TRBJ1-5, with D unclear. Germline lookup yields CDR1 DFQATT and CDR2 SNEGSKA (reference sequence). The CDR3 has 20 residues. Trimming took 4 bases from V and 0 from J, leaving 28 bases between them. The CDR3 nucleotides read TGCAGTGCTACGAGCTTCCCAAAGGACGTATCCGTTGCTAGCAATCAGCCCCAGCATTTT. Translating it yields CSATSFPKDVSVASNQPQHF.

This clonotype was counted many times. The chain uses TRBV7-8 and TRBJ2-5, with unresolved D. From germline, CDR1 is SGHVS and CDR2 FQNEAQ. V lost 2 bases and J lost 1, with 11 bases in between. CDR3 length equals 15 residues. The CDR3 protein is CASSLLRTLQETQYF. In DNA, the CDR3 is TGTGCCAGCAGCTTACTGCGGACCCTCCAAGAGACCCAGTACTTC.

This clonotype was seen ten or more times. The genes are TRBV2 and TRBJ1-2; a weak D match, TRBD1 (6 bases). There are 14 residues in the CDR3. The V end lost 4 bases, the J end lost 5 bases, and 14 bases lay between the germline ends. Germline V gene data show CDR1 as SNHLY and CDR2 as FYNNEI. This chain's CDR3 is CASSGIQGLYGYTF. Here the CDR3 DNA reads TGTGCCAGCAGTGGGATTCAGGGGTTGTATGGCTACACCTTC.

This chain joins TRBV2 and TRBJ1-1, with no clear D. With 1 base removed from V and 4 bases from J, the gap between germline ends came to 10 bases. CDR1 is SNHLY, CDR2 FYNNEI, per germline. The CDR3 runs to 14 residues. CDR3 coding DNA: TGTGCCAGCAGTGAAGAAGAGGTAGGCACTGAAGCTTTCTTT. It yields the protein CASSEEEVGTEAFF.

In this sample, this clonotype turned up many times. This sequence joins TRBV11-2 and TRBJ2-2, with 7 bases fitting TRBD2. V lost 8 bases to trimming and J lost 5 bases; unmatched junction nucleotides: 14. The CDR3 totals 16 residues. Germline CDR1 SGHAT, CDR2 FQNNGV. CDR3 DNA: TGTGCCAGCCGCGGACTAGGGATGACGTCGACCGGGGAGCTGTTTTTT. Protein sequence: CASRGLGMTSTGELFF.

This clonotype was detected many times. The chain joins TRBV7-9 to TRBJ1-6; D gene unclear. This CDR3 is built from 15 residues. Germline V gene lookup returns CDR1 SEHNR and CDR2 FQNEAQ (reference sequence). Trimming left V 4 bases short and J 5 bases short, with 12 bases between. CDR3 protein: CASSSGVSHNSPLHF. DNA for the CDR3: TGTGCCAGCAGCTCCGGTGTGTCTCATAATTCACCCCTCCACTTT.

This clonotype came up many times. The rearrangement uses TRBV20-1 and TRBJ1-1; D is perhaps TRBD1 (5 bases). Trimming stripped 0 bases from V and 1 base from J, with 18 bases between. CDR1 and CDR2 (germline): DFQATT, SNEGSKA (reference sequence). The CDR3 is 17 residues long. The CDR3 region is CSARDNFARETNTEAFF. CDR3 nucleotide sequence: TGCAGTGCTAGAGATAATTTTGCCAGGGAGACGAACACTGAAGCTTTCTTT.

At least ten counts were recorded for this clonotype. J is TRBJ1-1 and V is TRBV20-1; 8 bases are a match to TRBD1. Germline assignment: CDR1 DFQATT and CDR2 SNEGSKA (reference sequence). J was trimmed by 6 bases and V by 8 bases; bases with no gene match: 8. CDR3 size: 12 residues. CDR3 nucleotides: TGCAGTCCGGGACAGGCAAAGGCTGAAGCTTTCTTT. Translated: CSPGQAKAEAFF.

This clonotype was observed a handful of times. The chain recombines TRBV20-1 with TRBJ1-1; D is ambiguous. This CDR3 is built from 12 residues. Trimming removed 3 bases from V and 6 bases from J, with 11 bases in between. The V gene's germline CDR1 is DFQATT and CDR2 SNEGSKA (reference sequence). The CDR3 loop is CSASDEGPEAFF. For the CDR3, the DNA is TGCAGTGCTAGTGACGAAGGCCCTGAAGCTTTCTTT.

This clonotype was recorded at least ten times. This chain links TRBV6-1 with TRBJ1-3; no reliable D call. This CDR3 has 15 amino acids. Germline V gives CDR1 MNHNS, CDR2 SASEGT. Trimming took off 2 bases at V and 8 bases at J, with 16 bases between the two ends. The CDR3 bases are TGTGCCAGCAGTGAATTCGGTGCCGTTATATACACCATATATTTT. Translating gives CASSEFGAVIYTIYF.

This clonotype was picked up many times. The chain carries TRBV5-1 and TRBJ1-5; D gene unclear. This CDR3 comprises 15 residues. CDR1 and CDR2 from the germline V gene are SGHRS and YFSETQ. Trimming removed 4 bases from V and 4 bases from J, with 15 bases in between. DNA for the CDR3: TGCGCCAGCAGCACCGGTTGGGGAATTAATCAGCCCCAGCATTTT. As protein: CASSTGWGINQPQHF.

This clonotype was counted at least ten times. This chain uses TRBV7-9 with TRBJ2-5, with a weak D call TRBD2 (6 bases). This CDR3 is 13 amino acids long. Between the trimmed V and J ends, which lost 10 bases and 5 bases, there was a span of 17 bases. CDR1 and CDR2 from the germline V gene are SEHNR and FQNEAQ (reference sequence). Written as DNA, the CDR3 is TGTGCCACCCAAAACCCGGGGGAGGAGACCCAGTACTTC. It yields the protein CATQNPGEETQYF.

This clonotype was observed at least ten times. The gene calls are TRBV2 and TRBJ1-1; D gene ambiguous. The germline CDR1 and CDR2 sequences are SNHLY and FYNNEI. Trimming stripped 3 bases from V and 0 bases from J, with 11 bases between. The CDR3 extends over 15 amino acids. In DNA, the CDR3 is TGTGCCAGCAGTGATAGCTCGGGTGTGAACACTGAAGCTTTCTTT. It is translated as CASSDSSGVNTEAFF.

The chain joins TRBV9 to TRBJ1-2, with D possibly matching TRBD1 (6 bases). CDR3 length: 16 amino acids. Trimming pared 3 bases from V and 3 bases from J, leaving 18 bases between. Germline V CDR1 and CDR2: SGDLS, YYNGEE. DNA for the CDR3: TGTGCCAGCAGCGCCCCCGGGGGGGCAGGCCACTATGGCTACACCTTC. Translated: CASSAPGGAGHYGYTF.

In its sample, this clonotype was seen a few times. The chain links TRBV29-1 to TRBJ2-7; 9 nucleotides line up with TRBD1. Germline V CDR1 and CDR2: SQVTM, ANQGSEA. Losses at the gene ends were 1 base for V and 3 bases for J; bases not matched to a gene: 7. The CDR3 consists of 15 residues. The DNA for the CDR3 is TGCAGCGTTGAAGGCGGACAGGGGATCGACTACGAGCAGTACTTC. Protein sequence: CSVEGGQGIDYEQYF.

This clonotype was counted only a few times. The chain has TRBV12-5 and TRBJ1-3; TRBD1 is a possible D gene (5 bases). This CDR3 contains 17 residues. Germline lookup yields CDR1 LGHNT and CDR2 FRNRAP. Between the trimmed V and J ends, which lost 0 bases and 0 bases, there was a span of 12 bases. CDR3 nucleotide sequence: TGTGCTAGTGGTTTGGTTTTAGGGGAGCACTCTGGAAACACCATATATTTT. Translated: CASGLVLGEHSGNTIYF.

This clonotype was found many times. The J gene is TRBJ1-5, the V gene TRBV6-1; D possibly corresponds to TRBD1 (6 bases). The CDR3 totals 15 residues. Germline CDR1 reads MNHNS; CDR2 reads SASEGT. V was trimmed by 6 bases and J by 4 bases, leaving 16 bases between them. The CDR3 DNA sequence: TGTGCCAGCAGGACAGGAGACCGGAGTAATCAGCCCCAGCATTTT. The encoded protein is CASRTGDRSNQPQHF.

The chain joins TRBV12-3 or TRBV12-4 to TRBJ1-2; 8 bases are shared with TRBD1. The CDR3 covers 15 residues. The ends lost 7 bases at V and 4 bases at J; junction bases unmatched: 11. CDR3 sequence: CASTGRRGLPYGYTF. CDR3 DNA: TGTGCCAGCACCGGACGCAGGGGGCTTCCCTATGGCTACACCTTC.

This clonotype came up many times. This chain connects TRBV6-2 or TRBV6-3 to TRBJ1-1, with D perhaps TRBD1 (6 bases). In germline, CDR1 is MNHEY, CDR2 SVGEGT. The CDR3 consists of 16 residues. V lost 0 bases and J 2 bases, leaving 13 bases between the germline ends. CDR3 in amino acids: CASSYSKTGVNTEAFF. In DNA, the CDR3 is TGTGCCAGCAGTTACTCAAAGACAGGAGTAAACACTGAAGCTTTCTTT.

In this sample, this clonotype turned up many times. The CDR3 DNA sequence: TGTGCCAGCAGAGGAGGCCCCAACACCGGGGAGCTGTTTTTT. Amino acids: CASRGGPNTGELFF. This rearrangement joins TRBV2 to TRBJ2-2; possible D gene TRBD2, 5 bases. CDR1 and CDR2 from the germline V gene are SNHLY and FYNNEI. CDR3 size: 14 residues. V lost 6 bases and J lost 2, with 10 bases in between.

The chain combines TRBV20-1 with TRBJ1-5, with D possibly being TRBD1 (5 bases). The germline V gene encodes CDR1 DFQATT and CDR2 SNEGSKA (reference sequence). The V gene lost 3 bases and the J gene lost 6 bases, with 21 bases spanning the gap. CDR3 length: 16 residues. CDR3 sequence: CSASFFLMGLTQPQHF. The CDR3 DNA sequence: TGCAGTGCTAGCTTTTTTTTAATGGGACTGACTCAGCCCCAGCATTTT.

This clonotype has a count of ten or more. The V gene is TRBV7-9, the J gene TRBJ1-1; tentatively, D is TRBD1 (6 bases). Trimming left V 7 bases short and J 1 base short, with 16 bases between. The CDR3 runs to 15 residues. CDR1 is SEHNR, CDR2 FQNEAQ, per germline (reference sequence). The CDR3 sequence is CASTSTWTENTEAFF. The CDR3 bases are TGTGCCAGCACCAGTACCTGGACAGAGAACACTGAAGCTTTCTTT.